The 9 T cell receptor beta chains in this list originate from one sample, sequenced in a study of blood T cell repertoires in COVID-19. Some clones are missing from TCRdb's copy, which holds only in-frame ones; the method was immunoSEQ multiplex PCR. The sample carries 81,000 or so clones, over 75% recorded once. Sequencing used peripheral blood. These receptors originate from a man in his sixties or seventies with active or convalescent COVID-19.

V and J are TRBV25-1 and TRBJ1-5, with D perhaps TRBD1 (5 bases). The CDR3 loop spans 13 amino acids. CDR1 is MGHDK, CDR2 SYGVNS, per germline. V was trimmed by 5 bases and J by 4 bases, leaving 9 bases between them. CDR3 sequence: CASSPQGNQPQHF. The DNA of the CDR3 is TGTGCCAGCAGTCCTCAGGGTAATCAGCCCCAGCATTTT.

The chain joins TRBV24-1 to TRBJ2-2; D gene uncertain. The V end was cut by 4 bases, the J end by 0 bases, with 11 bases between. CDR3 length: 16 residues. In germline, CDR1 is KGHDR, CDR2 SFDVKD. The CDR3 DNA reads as TGTGCCACCAGTGACCCAACCCGGGCGAACACCGGGGAGCTGTTTTTT. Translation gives CATSDPTRANTGELFF.

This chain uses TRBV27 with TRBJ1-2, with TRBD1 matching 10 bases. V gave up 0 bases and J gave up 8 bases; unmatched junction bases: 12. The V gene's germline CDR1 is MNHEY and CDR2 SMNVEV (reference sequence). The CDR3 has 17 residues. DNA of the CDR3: TGTGCCAGCAGTTTATCGGAAGGGACAGGGGCCTTTGGGGGCTACACCTTC. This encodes CASSLSEGTGAFGGYTF.

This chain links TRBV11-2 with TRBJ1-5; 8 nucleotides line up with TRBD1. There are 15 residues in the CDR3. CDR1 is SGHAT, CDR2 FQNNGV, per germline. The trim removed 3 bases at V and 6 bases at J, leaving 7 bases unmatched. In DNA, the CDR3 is TGTGCCAGCAGCTTGGCAGGGGGCGAATTTCAGCCCCAGCATTTT. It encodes CASSLAGGEFQPQHF.

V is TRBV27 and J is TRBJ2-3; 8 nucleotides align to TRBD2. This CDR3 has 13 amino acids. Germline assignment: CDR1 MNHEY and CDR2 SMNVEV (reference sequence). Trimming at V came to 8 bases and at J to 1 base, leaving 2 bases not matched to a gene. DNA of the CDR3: TGTGCCAGCGGACTAGCCCGCACAGATACGCAGTATTTT. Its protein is CASGLARTDTQYF.

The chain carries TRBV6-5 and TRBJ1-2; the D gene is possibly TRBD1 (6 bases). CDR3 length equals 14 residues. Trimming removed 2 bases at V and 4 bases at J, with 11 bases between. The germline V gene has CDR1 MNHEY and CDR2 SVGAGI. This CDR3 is CASSYGVGGYGYTF. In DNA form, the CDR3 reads TGTGCCAGCAGTTACGGTGTAGGGGGCTATGGCTACACCTTC.

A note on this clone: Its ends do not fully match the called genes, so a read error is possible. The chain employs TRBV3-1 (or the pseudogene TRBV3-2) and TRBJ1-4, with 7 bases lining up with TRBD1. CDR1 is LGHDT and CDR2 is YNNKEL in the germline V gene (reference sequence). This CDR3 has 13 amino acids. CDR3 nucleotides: TGTGCCAGCAGCCAGGGCACAGGGGACCCTAGAGTTTTT. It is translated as CASSQGTGDPRVF.

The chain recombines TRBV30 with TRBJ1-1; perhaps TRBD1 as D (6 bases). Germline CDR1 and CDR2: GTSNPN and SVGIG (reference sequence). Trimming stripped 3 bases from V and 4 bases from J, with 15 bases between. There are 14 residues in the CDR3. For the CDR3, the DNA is TGTGCCTGGAGCGACATCAGGGGCGGCACTGAAGCTTTCTTT. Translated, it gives CAWSDIRGGTEAFF.

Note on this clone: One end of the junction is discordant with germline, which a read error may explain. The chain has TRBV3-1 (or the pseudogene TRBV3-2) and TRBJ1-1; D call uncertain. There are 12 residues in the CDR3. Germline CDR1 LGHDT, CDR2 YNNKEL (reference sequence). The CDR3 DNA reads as TGTGCCAGCAGCCAAGATAACAGTGAAGCTTTCTTT. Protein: CASSQDNSEAFF.